Below are 12 T cell receptor beta chains sequenced from a single sample in a study of blood T cell repertoires in COVID-19. Sequencing was performed with immunoSEQ multiplex PCR; in TCRdb, only in-frame clones are kept and a portion is missing. The sample has roughly 100,000 clones; 75% to 95% are singletons. Material: peripheral blood. Receptors were obtained from a woman aged 45-65 years in a cohort sampled during active COVID-19.

This clone was found once. The chain combines TRBV18 with TRBJ2-1, with D perhaps TRBD2 (5 bases). The CDR3 covers 19 residues. Germline V gene lookup returns CDR1 KGHSH and CDR2 LQKENI. The ends were cut back, 5 bases at V and 1 base at J, with 24 bases in the middle. The CDR3 region has the DNA TGTGCCAGCTCATTGCTTCAGACCCGGGCCGGGAAGTCCTACAATGAGCAGTTCTTC. Protein sequence: CASSLLQTRAGKSYNEQFF.

The chain has TRBV19 and TRBJ2-7; 14 nucleotides match TRBD2. V shed 5 bases, J shed 10 bases, and the junction held 10 bases outside the gene matches. The CDR3 extends over 15 amino acids. The germline CDR1 and CDR2 sequences are LNHDA and SQIVND (reference sequence). The CDR3 coding sequence is TGTGCCAGTAGTGCGGGACTAGCGGGGGAGTCGAGTCAGTACTTC. It encodes CASSAGLAGESSQYF.

In this sample, this clone turned up a few times. J is TRBJ1-3 and V is TRBV5-1; a possible D gene is TRBD1 (5 bases). The CDR3 has 15 residues. Trimming took off 4 bases at V and 3 bases at J, with 14 bases between the two ends. The germline gives CDR1 SGHRS, CDR2 YFSETQ. CDR3 coding DNA: TGCGCCAGCAGCCGACTTGGAGGGGTTGGAAACACCATATATTTT. Its translation is CASSRLGGVGNTIYF.

This rearrangement joins TRBV10-3 to TRBJ2-1, with 12 positions matching TRBD2. There are 17 residues in the CDR3. Germline V gene lookup returns CDR1 ENHRY and CDR2 SYGVKD. Trimming at V came to 6 bases and at J to 15 bases, leaving 21 bases not matched to a gene. In DNA form, the CDR3 reads TGTGCCATCAGCACCAACCCGACTAGCGGGGGCCCCCCTAGGGGGTTCTTC. Its translation is CAISTNPTSGGPPRGFF.

The chain combines TRBV5-1 with TRBJ1-2, with D perhaps matching TRBD1 (6 bases). Trimming pared 5 bases from V and 5 bases from J, leaving 16 bases between. The germline V gene has CDR1 SGHRS and CDR2 YFSETQ. The CDR3 is 14 amino acids. The CDR3 sequence is CASRRQGLEYGYTF. CDR3 coding DNA: TGCGCCAGCAGACGGCAGGGGTTGGAGTATGGCTACACCTTC. The whole variable domain, filled in from reference TRBV5-1 and TRBJ1-2, reads KAGVTQTPRYLIKTRGQQVTLSCSPISGHRSVSWYQQTPGQGLQFLFEYFSETQRNKGNFPGRFSGRQFSNSRSEMNVSTLELGDSALYLCASRRQGLEYGYTFGSGTRLTVV.

The V gene is TRBV7-9, the J gene TRBJ2-3; a possible D gene is TRBD2 (6 bases). Germline CDR1 is SEHNR and CDR2 is FQNEAQ (reference sequence). Trimming stripped 6 bases from V and 2 bases from J, with 15 bases between. This CDR3 is 15 amino acids long. CDR3 loop: CASRTRDFPTDTQYF. The CDR3 region has the DNA TGTGCCAGCAGGACCCGGGACTTCCCCACAGATACGCAGTATTTT.

V usage is TRBV18 and J usage is TRBJ2-5, with 8 bases fitting TRBD1. Trimming at V came to 3 bases and at J to 5 bases, leaving 26 bases not matched to a gene. This CDR3 is 21 amino acids long. CDR1 and CDR2 from the germline V gene are KGHSH and LQKENI. CDR3 amino acids: CASSPSGGSGGINYPWETQYF. In DNA, the CDR3 is TGTGCCAGCTCACCGTCCGGCGGGTCAGGGGGCATAAACTACCCTTGGGAGACCCAGTACTTC.

Only one count was recorded for this clone. V is TRBV5-4 and J is TRBJ1-1; 9 positions match TRBD1. The junction had 7 bases not matched to a gene; V was cut back by 1 base and J by 0 bases. CDR3 size: 17 residues. Germline lookup yields CDR1 SGHNT and CDR2 YYREEE (reference sequence). CDR3 loop: CASSLLGTGRVNTEAFF. CDR3 nucleotide sequence: TGTGCCAGCAGCTTGCTGGGGACAGGGAGGGTGAACACTGAAGCTTTCTTT.

The gene calls are TRBV3-1 (or the pseudogene TRBV3-2) and TRBJ2-4; tentative D call: TRBD1 (6 bases). The CDR3 contains 16 residues. V was cut by 4 bases and J by 0 bases, with 13 bases left in between. Germline assignment: CDR1 LGHDT and CDR2 YNNKEL (reference sequence). CDR3 sequence reads: CASSLGTLLAKNIQYF. The CDR3 DNA reads as TGTGCCAGCAGCCTAGGGACATTACTAGCCAAAAACATTCAGTACTTC.

This chain joins TRBV5-1 and TRBJ2-1; D might be TRBD1 (6 bases). Trimming shortened V by 3 bases and J by 5 bases, and 12 bases separated the two germline ends. CDR1 is SGHRS and CDR2 is YFSETQ in the germline V gene. This CDR3 comprises 14 residues. The CDR3: CASSSGHTDNEQFF. In nucleotides, the CDR3 is TGCGCCAGCAGCTCGGGACATACAGACAATGAGCAGTTCTTC.

J is TRBJ1-5 and V is TRBV6-1; TRBD1 agrees at 8 bases. The CDR3 contains 18 residues. The V segment lost 3 bases and the J segment 0 bases; nucleotides outside the gene matches: 10. Germline-derived CDR1 and CDR2 are MNHNS and SASEGT. CDR3 residues: CASSEGRQGPFSNQPQHF. The CDR3 nucleotides read TGTGCCAGCAGTGAGGGGCGACAGGGGCCATTTAGCAATCAGCCCCAGCATTTT.

V gene TRBV5-1 combines with J gene TRBJ2-2; 11 bases are a match to TRBD2. The CDR3 spans 15 residues. The germline CDR1 and CDR2 sequences are SGHRS and YFSETQ. Trimming at V came to 4 bases and at J to 5 bases, leaving 4 bases not matched to a gene. CDR3 region: CASSQRTSGTGELFF. CDR3 nucleotides: TGCGCCAGCAGCCAACGGACTAGCGGGACCGGGGAGCTGTTTTTT.